This passage covers 32 T cell receptor beta chains from one sample sequenced in a study of T cell clonality in common variable immunodeficiency. General observations from the study: In common variable immunodeficiency, TCR beta chains reportedly carried fewer deletions and N-nucleotide insertions.

Clones were sequenced by immunoSEQ multiplex PCR, and TCRdb holds only the in-frame ones, with some missing. The sample shows about 20,000 clones, no singletons; the ten largest hold roughly 2.7%. Their antigen targets remain unknown. Sequencing input: peripheral blood mononuclear cells. The receptor set was obtained from a human donor with common variable immunodeficiency.

Worth noting for this clone: The CDR3 extends 3 residues past the end of the read, so its final part is completed from the germline J gene. V is TRBV7-8 and J is TRBJ2-5, with D maybe TRBD1 (7 bases). V dropped 2 bases and J dropped 5 bases, with 15 bases sitting between them. CDR1 is SGHVS and CDR2 is FQNEAQ in the germline V gene. The CDR3 is 15 residues long. The DNA read from the CDR3 is TGTGCCAGCAGCTTACGCCAGGGGGGTGGGGAGACC. This codes for CASSLRQGGGET. The CDR3 in full is CASSLRQGGGETQYF.

This clone was seen only a few times. The read gets to within 3 residues of the CDR3 end, and the germline J gene fills in the rest. The chain employs TRBV7-9 and TRBJ1-1; D not certain. The V and J ends lost 1 base and 1 base respectively, with 7 bases between them. The CDR3 spans 14 residues. The germline CDR1 and CDR2 sequences are SEHNR and FQNEAQ (reference sequence). The CDR3 loop is CASSLGFRNTEAFF. Partial CDR3 DNA: TGTGCCAGCAGCTTAGGTTTCAGGAACACTGAA.

This clone came up a few times. From the germline J gene comes the end of the CDR3, since the read stops 3 residues before it. The chain couples TRBV7-9 to TRBJ1-4, with D hard to call. CDR3 size: 14 residues. CDR1 and CDR2 from the germline V gene are SEHNR and FQNEAQ (reference sequence). Trimming pared 2 bases from V and 8 bases from J, leaving 12 bases between. CDR3 bases read: TGTGCCAGCAGCTTAAGCGGACGCCCGGAAAAA. This encodes CASSLSGRPEK. The whole CDR3 protein is CASSLSGRPEKLFF.

This clone was seen more than once but under ten times. The read terminates 3 residues before the CDR3 end, so the remaining end is supplied by the germline J gene. This sequence joins TRBV18 and TRBJ2-1; possible D gene TRBD1, 5 bases. V gave up 0 bases and J gave up 3 bases, with 6 bases separating them. The germline gives CDR1 KGHSH, CDR2 LQKENI. This CDR3 contains 14 residues. The CDR3 DNA, read in part, is TGTGCCAGCTCACCACCGCAGGGCTACAATGAG. Its protein is CASSPPQGYNE. The whole CDR3 region reads CASSPPQGYNEQFF.

This clone was found a few times. The read ends 3 residues before the CDR3 terminus; that terminus is restored from the germline J gene. The genes are TRBV19 and TRBJ1-1; D ambiguous. Between the trimmed V and J ends, which lost 3 bases and 5 bases, there was a span of 13 bases. CDR1 and CDR2 (germline): LNHDA, SQIVND (reference sequence). The CDR3 runs to 14 residues. Incomplete CDR3 DNA: TGTGCCAGTAGTATCGTTAACAGTCGGACTGAA. Translated: CASSIVNSRTE. The full CDR3 protein is CASSIVNSRTEAFF.

To note about this clone: The CDR3 extends 3 residues past the end of the read, so its final part is completed from the germline J gene. The chain employs TRBV5-1 and TRBJ1-5; 7 bases align to TRBD1. This CDR3 comprises 14 residues. Germline lookup yields CDR1 SGHRS and CDR2 YFSETQ. After removal of 4 bases from V and 4 bases from J, the junction contained 5 bases not matched to a gene. The sequenced part of the CDR3 DNA is TGCGCCAGCAGCAGGGGACAGCTAAATCAGCCC. Translating it yields CASSRGQLNQP. The full CDR3 sequence reads CASSRGQLNQPQHF.

This clone has more than one count but fewer than ten. CDR3 region: CASSPPSLPGTGELFF. The sequenced CDR3 bases are TGTGCCAGCTCACCACCGTCTCTCCCAGGGACCGGGGAG. The V gene is TRBV18, the J gene TRBJ2-2, with a possible D match to TRBD1 (5 bases). The DNA ends 3 residues before the CDR3 does, and the rest of the CDR3 is filled in from the germline J gene. Germline V gives CDR1 KGHSH, CDR2 LQKENI. This CDR3 is 16 amino acids long. Trimming removed 0 bases from V and 5 bases from J, with 13 bases in between.

This clone was seen a handful of times. The DNA ends 3 residues before the CDR3 does, and the rest of the CDR3 is filled in from the germline J gene. The V and J genes are TRBV7-2 and TRBJ1-2; no firm D call. Germline CDR1 SGHTA, CDR2 FQGNSA. The V and J ends lost 1 base and 6 bases respectively, with 9 bases between them. The CDR3 is 13 amino acids. The CDR3 DNA, read in part, is TGTGCCAGCAGCTTAGAGGCACAGCATGGC. Translated: CASSLEAQHG. The whole CDR3 reads CASSLEAQHGYTF.

Points on this clone: Read coverage stops 3 residues before the CDR3 terminus; the germline J gene supplies the remainder. The rearrangement links TRBV2 to TRBJ2-2, with 9 bases aligning to TRBD2. This CDR3 contains 15 residues. CDR1 is SNHLY, CDR2 FYNNEI, per germline. Losses at the gene ends were 8 bases for V and 0 bases for J; bases not matched to a gene: 4. The CDR3 bases that were read are TGTGCCAGCGAGCGGGGGGCCTCGAACACCGGGGAG. Its protein is CASERGASNTGE. The complete CDR3 sequence is CASERGASNTGELFF.

This clone has only a few counts. From the germline J gene comes the end of the CDR3, since the read stops 3 residues before it. The chain is built from TRBV19 and TRBJ1-2; 8 nucleotides agree with TRBD1. Looked up from germline, CDR1 is LNHDA and CDR2 is SQIVND (reference sequence). This CDR3 is built from 15 residues. This chain's CDR3 is CASNDAATGATSYTF. The CDR3 bases that were read are TGTGCCAGTAACGACGCCGCGACAGGGGCCACTTCC.

Worth noting for this clone: The read ends 3 residues early relative to the CDR3; the germline J gene fills the gap. The gene calls are TRBV7-6 and TRBJ2-2, with D unclear. V dropped 1 base and J dropped 2 bases, with 11 bases sitting between them. Per germline, CDR1 SGHVS and CDR2 FNYEAQ. This CDR3 has 16 residues. The CDR3 loop reads CASSLVATLNTGELFF. Incomplete CDR3 DNA: TGTGCCAGCAGCTTAGTTGCTACCTTAAACACCGGGGAG.

This clone was seen a handful of times. One end of the junction is discordant with germline, which a read error may explain. The read falls 3 residues short of the CDR3 end, and the missing part is taken from the germline J gene. The J gene is TRBJ1-1, the V gene TRBV19; D is unclear. The CDR3 is 12 residues long. Germline CDR1 is LNHDA and CDR2 is SQIVND (reference sequence). CDR3 amino acids: CASTAGNTEAFF. The CDR3 bases that were read are TGTGCGAGTACGGCGGGGAACACTGAA.

Comments on this clone: The read ends 3 residues early relative to the CDR3; the germline J gene fills the gap. The chain is built from TRBV6-1 and TRBJ2-1; 10 nucleotides align to TRBD2. The ends lost 1 base at V and 8 bases at J; junction bases unmatched: 11. Germline-derived CDR1 and CDR2 are MNHNS and SASEGT. The CDR3 consists of 17 residues. The CDR3 loop reads CASSEVGLAYLRDEQFF. CDR3 DNA, as far as it was read: TGTGCCAGCAGTGAAGTGGGACTAGCGTACCTCAGGGATGAG.

The sample holds a few counts of this clone. The CDR3 end is not reached by the read, which stops 3 residues before it; the germline J gene fills it in. This chain uses TRBV7-2 with TRBJ2-5, with D possibly TRBD2 on 5 matching bases. The V gene lost 5 bases and the J gene lost 7 bases, with 14 bases spanning the gap. The CDR3 covers 13 residues. Germline values: CDR1 SGHTA, CDR2 FQGNSA. CDR3: CASSPRAGRTQYF. The sequenced CDR3 bases are TGTGCCAGCAGCCCGAGGGCTGGCCGGACC.

The sequenced CDR3 bases are TGTGCCAGCTCACCCTTCGATGAACTCTACGAG. Translated, it gives CASSPFDELYE. The CDR3, in full, reads CASSPFDELYEQYF. The chain is built from TRBV18 and TRBJ2-7; no reliable D call. The CDR3 end lies 3 residues beyond the end of the read and is filled in from the germline J gene. This CDR3 comprises 14 residues. Germline V CDR1 and CDR2: KGHSH, LQKENI. Trimming shortened V by 3 bases and J by 3 bases, and 12 bases separated the two germline ends.

This clone showed up just a few times. The CDR3 end is not reached by the read, which stops 3 residues before it; the germline J gene fills it in. V and J are TRBV7-9 and TRBJ1-1; D gene ambiguous. Between the trimmed V and J ends, which lost 5 bases and 1 base, there was a span of 14 bases. The CDR3 spans 15 residues. Germline values: CDR1 SEHNR, CDR2 FQNEAQ (reference sequence). This CDR3 is CASSPTEGRNTEAFF. The DNA read from the CDR3 is TGTGCCAGCAGCCCCACAGAAGGCAGGAACACTGAA.

With respect to this clone: From the germline J gene comes the end of the CDR3, since the read stops 3 residues before it. This chain connects TRBV19 to TRBJ1-5; 8 bases align to TRBD1. The CDR3 runs 15 residues. The germline V gene has CDR1 LNHDA and CDR2 SQIVND (reference sequence). V lost 4 bases, J lost 2 bases, and 4 bases stayed unmatched. The covered CDR3 bases are TGTGCCAGTAGTACTGGACAGGGACGCAATCAGCCC. This encodes CASSTGQGRNQP. The entire CDR3 reads CASSTGQGRNQPQHF.

The CDR3 DNA, read in part, is TGTGCCAGTAGTGACACTCCGTCCAGTGGC. It yields the protein CASSDTPSSG. The full CDR3 is CASSDTPSSGYTF. This chain uses TRBV19 with TRBJ1-2; no clear D gene. The CDR3 extends 3 residues past the end of the read, so its final part is completed from the germline J gene. Trimming pared 5 bases from V and 7 bases from J, leaving 14 bases between. The CDR3 spans 13 residues. Germline CDR1 reads LNHDA; CDR2 reads SQIVND (reference sequence). The entire variable domain, with the rest obtained from reference TRBV19 and TRBJ1-2, is as follows: DGGITQSPKYLFRKEGQNVTLSCEQNLNHDAMYWYRQDPGQGLRLIYYSQIVNDFQKGDIAEGYSVSREKKESFPLTVTSAQKNPTAFYLCASSDTPSSGYTFGSGTRLTVV.

This clone was detected a few times. Read data end 3 residues before the CDR3 end; the end is taken from the germline J gene. The rearrangement uses TRBV18 and TRBJ2-2; TRBD2 aligns across 9 bases. CDR1 and CDR2 from the germline V gene are KGHSH and LQKENI. CDR3 length: 16 residues. V was clipped by 6 bases and J by 2 bases; unmatched bases: 7. This chain's CDR3 is CASSSGTSFNTGELFF. Partial CDR3 DNA: TGTGCCAGCTCCTCCGGGACTAGCTTCAACACCGGGGAG. The whole variable domain, remainder taken from reference TRBV18 and TRBJ2-2, is NAGVMQNPRHLVRRRGQEARLRCSPMKGHSHVYWYRQLPEEGLKFMVYLQKENIIDESGMPKERFSAEFPKEGPSILRIQQVVRGDSAAYFCASSSGTSFNTGELFFGEGSRLTVL.

This clone was observed a handful of times. The CDR3 is cut off 3 residues early in the read; its end comes from the germline J gene. The rearrangement links TRBV19 to TRBJ1-2; D unclear. This CDR3 comprises 13 residues. Germline V gives CDR1 LNHDA, CDR2 SQIVND (reference sequence). Trimming stripped 3 bases from V and 6 bases from J, with 11 bases between. CDR3 bases read: TGTGCCAGTAGTATTGAGGCCCGCAATGGC. This translates into CASSIEARNG. The complete CDR3 protein is CASSIEARNGYTF. The whole variable domain, filled in from reference TRBV19 and TRBJ1-2, reads DGGITQSPKYLFRKEGQNVTLSCEQNLNHDAMYWYRQDPGQGLRLIYYSQIVNDFQKGDIAEGYSVSREKKESFPLTVTSAQKNPTAFYLCASSIEARNGYTFGSGTRLTVV.

This clone was detected a few times. Read data end 3 residues before the CDR3 end; the end is taken from the germline J gene. This rearrangement joins TRBV7-2 to TRBJ1-4, with a possible D match to TRBD1 (5 bases). V shed 5 bases and J shed 5 bases, with 15 bases lying between them. The CDR3 covers 15 residues. From germline, CDR1 is SGHTA and CDR2 FQGNSA. CDR3 sequence reads: CASSAMGLSNEKLFF. The sequenced CDR3 bases are TGTGCCAGCAGCGCCATGGGGCTAAGCAATGAAAAA. The full variable domain, with the rest looked up from reference TRBV7-2 and TRBJ1-4, is GAGVSQSPSNKVTEKGKDVELRCDPISGHTALYWYRQSLGQGLEFLIYFQGNSAPDKSGLPSDRFSAERTGGSVSTLTIQRTQQEDSAVYLCASSAMGLSNEKLFFGSGTQLSVL.

This clone was picked up a small number of times. The read ends 3 residues shy of where the CDR3 ends; the end is completed using the germline J gene. The chain recombines TRBV18 with TRBJ2-1, with 9 bases lining up with TRBD2. The CDR3 is 15 amino acids. CDR1 and CDR2 from the germline V gene are KGHSH and LQKENI. V lost 4 bases and J lost 4; bases outside the gene matches: 5. CDR3 in amino acids: CASSRASGDYNEQFF. The sequenced part of the CDR3 DNA is TGTGCCAGCTCACGGGCTAGCGGGGATTACAATGAG.

This clone was counted between two and nine times. The read is 3 residues too short to cover the CDR3 end, so that end is filled in from the germline J gene. The chain recombines TRBV19 with TRBJ2-6; D call uncertain. Looked up from germline, CDR1 is LNHDA and CDR2 is SQIVND (reference sequence). V was pared by 1 base and J by 0 bases, with 7 bases between. This CDR3 spans 16 amino acids. The CDR3 protein is CASSIGGGSGANVLTF. The CDR3 DNA, read in part, is TGTGCCAGTAGTATAGGAGGCGGCTCTGGGGCCAACGTC. Complete variable domain (other parts from reference TRBV19 and TRBJ2-6): DGGITQSPKYLFRKEGQNVTLSCEQNLNHDAMYWYRQDPGQGLRLIYYSQIVNDFQKGDIAEGYSVSREKKESFPLTVTSAQKNPTAFYLCASSIGGGSGANVLTFGAGSRLTVL.

In regard to this clone: The read halts 3 residues ahead of the CDR3 end, with the missing end drawn from the germline J gene. This rearrangement joins TRBV7-9 to TRBJ1-1; 7 nucleotides align to TRBD1. V lost 5 bases to trimming and J lost 0 bases; unmatched junction nucleotides: 6. CDR3 length equals 15 residues. Germline CDR1 reads SEHNR; CDR2 reads FQNEAQ (reference sequence). The CDR3 reads CASSQPTGMNTEAFF. Incomplete CDR3 DNA: TGTGCCAGCAGCCAACCGACAGGGATGAACACTGAA. Full variable domain (outside the CDR3, taken from reference TRBV7-9 and TRBJ1-1): DTGVSQNPRHKITKRGQNVTFRCDPISEHNRLYWYRQTLGQGPEFLTYFQNEAQLEKSRLLSDRFSAERPKGSFSTLEIQRTEQGDSAMYLCASSQPTGMNTEAFFGQGTRLTVV.

This clone has only a few counts. Read coverage stops 3 residues before the CDR3 terminus; the germline J gene supplies the remainder. V usage is TRBV6-2 or TRBV6-3 and J usage is TRBJ2-3; D is unresolved. V dropped 4 bases and J dropped 1 base, with 18 bases sitting between them. The length of the CDR3 is 17 residues. Germline CDR1 and CDR2: MNHEY and SVGEGT. The CDR3 bases that were read are TGTGCCAGCAGTTCCCGTACTCGGTCTCTCCGCACAGATACG. This sequence encodes CASSSRTRSLRTDT. The complete CDR3 reads CASSSRTRSLRTDTQYF.

This clone has a handful of counts. Read data end 3 residues before the CDR3 end; the end is taken from the germline J gene. The rearrangement joins TRBV7-2 to TRBJ2-7; TRBD2 matches 9 bases. CDR1 and CDR2 from the germline V gene are SGHTA and FQGNSA. V was pared by 4 bases and J by 3 bases, with 7 bases of the junction left unmatched. This CDR3 comprises 15 residues. The CDR3 is CASSSTSGLYYEQYF. CDR3 bases read: TGTGCCAGCAGCTCGACTAGCGGCTTATACTACGAG.

The sample holds a few counts of this clone. A junction end diverges from the germline sequence, so it may reflect a read error. The CDR3 end lies 3 residues beyond the end of the read and is filled in from the germline J gene. This chain uses TRBV7-7 with TRBJ1-2; a possible D gene is TRBD1 (6 bases). From germline, CDR1 is SSHAT and CDR2 FNYEAQ (reference sequence). The CDR3 length is 15 residues. CDR3 amino acids: CASSLTSTGLYGYTF. The CDR3 DNA, read in part, is TGTGCTAGCAGCTTAACATCAACAGGGCTCTATGGC.

This clone was detected a few times. Sequencing ends 3 residues short of the CDR3 end; the germline J gene provides the rest. The chain uses TRBV7-2 and TRBJ2-1, with 9 bases aligning to TRBD1. Germline CDR1 SGHTA, CDR2 FQGNSA. J gave up 8 bases and V 1 base, and 6 bases lay outside the gene matches. CDR3 size: 15 residues. Here the CDR3 reads CASSLGDREVDEQFF. The CDR3 DNA, read in part, is TGTGCCAGCAGCTTAGGGGACAGGGAGGTGGATGAG.

As for this clone: The CDR3 extends 3 residues past the end of the read, so its final part is completed from the germline J gene. V usage is TRBV7-8 and J usage is TRBJ2-5, with TRBD1 matching 10 bases. The J segment lost 5 bases and the V segment lost 4 bases, leaving 4 bases of the junction unmatched. There are 14 residues in the CDR3. Germline CDR1 reads SGHVS; CDR2 reads FQNEAQ. CDR3: CASSWATGGETQYF. Partial CDR3 DNA: TGTGCCAGCAGCTGGGCGACAGGGGGCGAGACC. Full variable domain (remainder filled in from reference TRBV7-8 and TRBJ2-5): GAGVSQSPRYKVAKRGQDVALRCDPISGHVSLFWYQQALGQGPEFLTYFQNEAQLDKSGLPSDRFFAERPEGSVSTLKIQRTQQEDSAVYLCASSWATGGETQYFGPGTRLLVL.

This clone was seen only a few times. The read ends 3 residues early relative to the CDR3; the germline J gene fills the gap. The chain employs TRBV6-2 or TRBV6-3 and TRBJ1-2, with a weak D call TRBD1 (5 bases). The CDR3 has 13 amino acids. Germline CDR1 is MNHEY and CDR2 is SVGEGT. V lost 5 bases and J lost 7, with 14 bases in between. The CDR3 DNA, read in part, is TGTGCCAGCAGTCAACAGGAAATTAGTGGC. Encoded protein: CASSQQEISG. The CDR3 in full is CASSQQEISGYTF.

This clone was found a few times. The observed sequence ends 3 residues before the CDR3 terminus, with the missing tail filled in from the germline J gene. The rearrangement links TRBV19 to TRBJ1-5; TRBD1 matches at 7 bases. Germline V CDR1 and CDR2: LNHDA, SQIVND (reference sequence). There are 14 residues in the CDR3. V was pared by 7 bases and J by 7 bases, with 10 bases of the junction left unmatched. CDR3 DNA, as far as it was read: TGTGCCAGTATGGACAGGCCGTCCGAGCAGCCC. Its translation: CASMDRPSEQP. The full CDR3 sequence reads CASMDRPSEQPQHF.

The table lists this clone with a few counts. The read falls 3 residues short of the CDR3 end, and the missing part is taken from the germline J gene. The chain uses TRBV7-9 and TRBJ2-1; D is possibly TRBD1 (5 bases). Germline values: CDR1 SEHNR, CDR2 FQNEAQ (reference sequence). The V end was cut by 3 bases, the J end by 9 bases, with 6 bases between. The CDR3 totals 11 residues. Incomplete CDR3 DNA: TGTGCCAGCAGCTTTGACAGTGAG. This gives the protein CASSFDSE. The CDR3 reads in full as CASSFDSEQFF. Filled out from reference TRBV7-9 and TRBJ2-1, the complete variable domain reads DTGVSQNPRHKITKRGQNVTFRCDPISEHNRLYWYRQTLGQGPEFLTYFQNEAQLEKSRLLSDRFSAERPKGSFSTLEIQRTEQGDSAMYLCASSFDSEQFFGPGTRLTVL.